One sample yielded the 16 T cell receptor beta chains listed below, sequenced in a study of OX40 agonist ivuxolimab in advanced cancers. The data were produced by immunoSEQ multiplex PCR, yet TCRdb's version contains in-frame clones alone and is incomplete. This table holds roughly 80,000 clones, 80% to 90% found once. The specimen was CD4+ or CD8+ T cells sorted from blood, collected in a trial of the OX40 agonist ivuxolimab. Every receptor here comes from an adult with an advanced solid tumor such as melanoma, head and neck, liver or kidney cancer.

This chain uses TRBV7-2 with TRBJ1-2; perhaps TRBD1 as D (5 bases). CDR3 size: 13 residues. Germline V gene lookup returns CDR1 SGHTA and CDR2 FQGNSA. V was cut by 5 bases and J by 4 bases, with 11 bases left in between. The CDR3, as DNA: TGTGCCAGCAGCCCCTTCGGGGCCTATGGCTACACCTTC. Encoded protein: CASSPFGAYGYTF. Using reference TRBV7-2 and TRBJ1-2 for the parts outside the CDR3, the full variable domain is GAGVSQSPSNKVTEKGKDVELRCDPISGHTALYWYRQSLGQGLEFLIYFQGNSAPDKSGLPSDRFSAERTGGSVSTLTIQRTQQEDSAVYLCASSPFGAYGYTFGSGTRLTVV.

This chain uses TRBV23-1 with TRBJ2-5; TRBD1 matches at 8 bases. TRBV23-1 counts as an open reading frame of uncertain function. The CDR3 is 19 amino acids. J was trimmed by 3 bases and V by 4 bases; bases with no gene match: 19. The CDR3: CASSPEGSQGANLEETQYF. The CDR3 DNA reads TGCGCCAGCAGTCCCGAGGGGAGCCAGGGGGCGAACCTGGAAGAGACCCAGTACTTC.

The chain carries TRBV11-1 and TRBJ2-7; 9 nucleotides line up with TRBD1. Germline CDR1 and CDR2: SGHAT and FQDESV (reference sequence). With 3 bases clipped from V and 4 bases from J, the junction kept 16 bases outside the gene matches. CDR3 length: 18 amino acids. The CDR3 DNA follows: TGTGCCAGCAGCTTGAGACCGTCGGGACAGGGAGGCCCATACGAGCAGTACTTC. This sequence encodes CASSLRPSGQGGPYEQYF.

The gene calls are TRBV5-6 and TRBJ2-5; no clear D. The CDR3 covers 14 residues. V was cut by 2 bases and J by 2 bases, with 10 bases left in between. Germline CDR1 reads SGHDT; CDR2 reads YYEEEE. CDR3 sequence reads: CASSFPRRQETQYF. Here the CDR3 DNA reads TGTGCCAGCAGCTTTCCTAGGAGACAAGAGACCCAGTACTTC.

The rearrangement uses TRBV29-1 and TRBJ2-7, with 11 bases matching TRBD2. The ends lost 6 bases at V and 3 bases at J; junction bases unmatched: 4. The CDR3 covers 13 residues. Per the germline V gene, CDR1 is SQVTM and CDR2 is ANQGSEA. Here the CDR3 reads CSVKGLAGYEQYF. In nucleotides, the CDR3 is TGCAGCGTGAAAGGACTAGCGGGCTACGAGCAGTACTTC.

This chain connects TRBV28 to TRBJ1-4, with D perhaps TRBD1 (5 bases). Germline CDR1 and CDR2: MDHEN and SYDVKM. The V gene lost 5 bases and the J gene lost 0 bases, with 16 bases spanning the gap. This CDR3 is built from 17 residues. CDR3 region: CASSPNGAGPTNEKLFF. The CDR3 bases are TGTGCCAGCAGTCCCAACGGGGCGGGGCCAACTAATGAAAAACTGTTTTTT.

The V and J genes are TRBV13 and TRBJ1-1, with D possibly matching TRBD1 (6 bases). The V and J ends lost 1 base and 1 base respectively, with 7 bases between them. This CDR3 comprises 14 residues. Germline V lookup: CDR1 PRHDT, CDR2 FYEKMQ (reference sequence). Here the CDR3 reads CASSLEGGNTEAFF. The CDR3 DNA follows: TGTGCCAGCAGCTTAGAGGGGGGGAACACTGAAGCTTTCTTT.

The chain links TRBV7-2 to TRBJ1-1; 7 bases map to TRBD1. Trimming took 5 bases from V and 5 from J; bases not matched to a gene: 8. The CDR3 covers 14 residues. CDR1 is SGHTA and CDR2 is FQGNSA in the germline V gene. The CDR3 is CASSGRQGGTEAFF. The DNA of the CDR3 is TGTGCCAGCAGCGGACGACAGGGAGGTACTGAAGCTTTCTTT.

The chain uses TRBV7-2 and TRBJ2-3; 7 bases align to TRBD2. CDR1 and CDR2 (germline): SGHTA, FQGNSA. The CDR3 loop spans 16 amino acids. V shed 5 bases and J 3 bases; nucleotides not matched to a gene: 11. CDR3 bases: TGTGCCAGCAGCCCGGGTTCCGGGAGGCAAACAGATACGCAGTATTTT. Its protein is CASSPGSGRQTDTQYF.

The CDR3 DNA follows: TGTGCCAGCAGCTTCCCGGATCAGCCCCAGCATTTT. Protein product: CASSFPDQPQHF. The chain links TRBV7-9 to TRBJ1-5, with no clear D. CDR1 is SEHNR, CDR2 FQNEAQ, per germline (reference sequence). The V end was cut by 3 bases, the J end by 5 bases, with 5 bases between. The CDR3 is made up of 12 amino acids.

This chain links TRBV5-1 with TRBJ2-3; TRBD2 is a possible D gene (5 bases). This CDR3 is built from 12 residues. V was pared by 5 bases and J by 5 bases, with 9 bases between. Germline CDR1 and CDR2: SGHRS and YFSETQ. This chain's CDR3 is CASSSGRDTQYF. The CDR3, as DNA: TGCGCCAGCAGTTCGGGAAGAGATACGCAGTATTTT.

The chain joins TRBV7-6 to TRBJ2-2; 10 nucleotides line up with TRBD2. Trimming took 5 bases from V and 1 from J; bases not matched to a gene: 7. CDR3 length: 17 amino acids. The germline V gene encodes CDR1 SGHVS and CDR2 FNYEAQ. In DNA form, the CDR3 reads TGTGCCAGCAGCCCAATAGCGGGGGGCCTGAACACCGGGGAGCTGTTTTTT. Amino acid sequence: CASSPIAGGLNTGELFF.

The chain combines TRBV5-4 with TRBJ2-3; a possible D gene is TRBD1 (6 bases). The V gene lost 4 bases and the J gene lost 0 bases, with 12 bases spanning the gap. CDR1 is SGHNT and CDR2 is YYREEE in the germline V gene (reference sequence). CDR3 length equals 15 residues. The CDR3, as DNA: TGTGCCAGCAGCCTGGACAGCACTAGCACAGATACGCAGTATTTT. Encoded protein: CASSLDSTSTDTQYF.

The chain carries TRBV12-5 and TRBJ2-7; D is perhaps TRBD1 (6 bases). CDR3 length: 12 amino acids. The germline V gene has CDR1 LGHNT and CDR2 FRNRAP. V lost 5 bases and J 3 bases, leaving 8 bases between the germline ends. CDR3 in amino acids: CASGPDSYEQYF. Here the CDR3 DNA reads TGTGCTAGTGGTCCGGACAGCTACGAGCAGTACTTC. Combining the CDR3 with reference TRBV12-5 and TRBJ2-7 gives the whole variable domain DARVTQTPRHKVTEMGQEVTMRCQPILGHNTVFWYRQTMMQGLELLAYFRNRAPLDDSGMPKDRFSAEMPDATLATLKIQPSEPRDSAVYFCASGPDSYEQYFGPGTRLTVT.

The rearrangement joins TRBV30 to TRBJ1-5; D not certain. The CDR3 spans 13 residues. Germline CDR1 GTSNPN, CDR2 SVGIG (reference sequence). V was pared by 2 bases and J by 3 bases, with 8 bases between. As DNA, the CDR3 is TGTGCCTGGAGTAAGGATAACAATCAGCCCCAGCATTTT. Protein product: CAWSKDNNQPQHF.

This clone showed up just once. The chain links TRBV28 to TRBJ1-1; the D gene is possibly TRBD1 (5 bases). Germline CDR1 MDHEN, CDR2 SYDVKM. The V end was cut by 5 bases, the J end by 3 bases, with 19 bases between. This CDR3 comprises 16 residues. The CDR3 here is CASSIASGIGDTEAFF. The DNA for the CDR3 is TGTGCCAGCAGTATCGCCTCAGGGATTGGCGACACTGAAGCTTTCTTT.